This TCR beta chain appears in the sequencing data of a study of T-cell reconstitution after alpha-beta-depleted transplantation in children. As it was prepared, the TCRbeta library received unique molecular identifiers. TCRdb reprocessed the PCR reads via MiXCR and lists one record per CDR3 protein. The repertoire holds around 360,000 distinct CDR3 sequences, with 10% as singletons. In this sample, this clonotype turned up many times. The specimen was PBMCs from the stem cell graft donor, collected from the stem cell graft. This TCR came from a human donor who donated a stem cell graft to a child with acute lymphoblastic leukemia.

CDR3 loop: CSARMEGFLPEQYF. As DNA, the CDR3 is TGCAGTGCTAGAATGGAGGGTTTTCTACCCGAGCAGTACTTC. The chain employs TRBV20-1 and TRBJ2-7; weak D call: TRBD2 (6 bases). Trimming left V 2 bases short and J 6 bases short, with 17 bases between. The CDR3 is 14 residues long. The V gene's germline CDR1 is DFQATT and CDR2 SNEGSKA (reference sequence).